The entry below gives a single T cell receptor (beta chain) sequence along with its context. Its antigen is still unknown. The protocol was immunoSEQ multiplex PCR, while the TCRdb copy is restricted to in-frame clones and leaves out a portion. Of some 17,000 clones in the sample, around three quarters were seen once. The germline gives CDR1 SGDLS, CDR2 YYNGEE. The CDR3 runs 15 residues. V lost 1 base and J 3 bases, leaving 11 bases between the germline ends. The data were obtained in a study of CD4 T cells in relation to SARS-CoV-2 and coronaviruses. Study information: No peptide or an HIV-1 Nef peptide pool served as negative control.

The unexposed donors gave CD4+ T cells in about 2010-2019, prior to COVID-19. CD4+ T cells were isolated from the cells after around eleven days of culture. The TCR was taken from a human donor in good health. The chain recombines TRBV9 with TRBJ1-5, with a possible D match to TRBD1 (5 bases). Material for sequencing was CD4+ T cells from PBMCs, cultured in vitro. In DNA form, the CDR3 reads TGTGCCAGCAGCGTATCTGGACACAACAATCAGCCCCAGCATTTT. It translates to CASSVSGHNNQPQHF.